This entry lists 3 T cell receptor beta chains sequenced from one sample in a study of shared clonotypes between healthy human individuals. TCRdb's table, derived via immunoSEQ multiplex PCR, lists solely in-frame clones and lacks some. The table has about 560,000 clones, around three quarters seen once. Input material: PBMCs. These receptor sequences come from a woman between 40 and 50 years old in good health. Some clones in this sample may be carry-over from other donors' samples.

This chain links TRBV7-2 with TRBJ2-2, with D maybe TRBD2 (5 bases). Germline loops: CDR1 SGHTA, CDR2 FQGNSA. This CDR3 is built from 14 residues. V was trimmed by 5 bases and J by 5 bases, leaving 12 bases between them. CDR3 nucleotide sequence: TGTGCCAGCAGCACCCGAACTAGGACCGGGGAGCTGTTTTTT. Its translation is CASSTRTRTGELFF.

In its sample, this clone was seen a few times. In the same sample, other DNA sequences code for this CDR3. The chain uses TRBV13 and TRBJ2-7; D is perhaps TRBD2 (5 bases). This CDR3 region has 14 residues. The germline V gene has CDR1 PRHDT and CDR2 FYEKMQ (reference sequence). V lost 5 bases and J lost 5, with 16 bases in between. The CDR3 coding sequence is TGTGCCAGCAGCGAGACTTCGAGCGGCGACGAGCAGTACTTC. Protein: CASSETSSGDEQYF. Full variable domain (rest looked up from reference TRBV13 and TRBJ2-7): AAGVIQSPRHLIKEKRETATLKCYPIPRHDTVYWYQQGPGQDPQFLISFYEKMQSDKGSIPDRFSAQQFSDYHSELNMSSLELGDSALYFCASSETSSGDEQYFGPGTRLTVT.

This chain uses TRBV7-2 with TRBJ2-1; D is unresolved. Trimming removed 1 base at V and 7 bases at J, with 14 bases between. The germline V gene has CDR1 SGHTA and CDR2 FQGNSA. CDR3 length equals 15 residues. The CDR3 region has the DNA TGTGCCAGCAGCTTAGTTGTGGGCTTTGTTAATGAGCAGTTCTTC. It specifies CASSLVVGFVNEQFF.